The subject of this entry is one TCR beta chain. What it recognizes is unknown. V was clipped by 5 bases and J by 1 base; unmatched bases: 5. Per germline, CDR1 SQVTM and CDR2 ANQGSEA. CDR3 length: 14 amino acids. Libraries were prepared by immunoSEQ multiplex PCR; TCRdb keeps only in-frame clonotypes and omits some of them. The sample lists roughly 14,000 clones; 80% to 90% were seen once. The sample comes from a study of lymphopenia after photon versus proton radiotherapy. The study, taken as a whole, reports: Oligoclonal CD8+ Temra expansion after nadir drove photon patients' diversity drop. Photon-treated patients lost naive T cells and TCR diversity; proton-treated stayed stable. Authors raise, but do not show, better survival with proton therapy. In patients who died, overall survival fell as post-nadir TCR diversity dropped more.

The sequences come from peripheral blood, collected from a patient treated with proton-based radiotherapy. This receptor was identified in a man aged 65 to 79 with pancreatic cancer. The chain employs TRBV29-1 and TRBJ2-1, with TRBD2 matching over 7 bases. CDR3 coding DNA: TGCAGCGTTTTTGGGCGGGAGTCCTACAATGAGCAGTTCTTC. The encoded protein is CSVFGRESYNEQFF.